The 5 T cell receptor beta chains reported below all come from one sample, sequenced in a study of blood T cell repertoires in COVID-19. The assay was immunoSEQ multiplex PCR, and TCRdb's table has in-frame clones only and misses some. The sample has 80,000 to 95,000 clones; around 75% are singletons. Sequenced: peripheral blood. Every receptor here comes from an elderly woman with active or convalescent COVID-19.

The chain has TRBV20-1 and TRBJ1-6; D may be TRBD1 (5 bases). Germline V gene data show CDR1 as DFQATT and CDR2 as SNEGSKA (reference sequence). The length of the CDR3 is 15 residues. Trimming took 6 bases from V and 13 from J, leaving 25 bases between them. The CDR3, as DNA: TGCAGTGCCAGTCGAAACCGGGACTCCCTAACCCCCCTCCACTTT. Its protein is CSASRNRDSLTPLHF.

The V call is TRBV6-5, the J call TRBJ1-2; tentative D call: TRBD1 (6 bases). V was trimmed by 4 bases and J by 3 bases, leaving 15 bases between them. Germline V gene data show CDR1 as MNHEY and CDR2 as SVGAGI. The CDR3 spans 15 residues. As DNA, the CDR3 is TGTGCCAGCAGTTCCCCAGGGGAATTAGACTATGGCTACACCTTC. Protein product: CASSSPGELDYGYTF.

Here the CDR3 reads CASSQDTTESYGYTF. The CDR3 region has the DNA TGTGCCAGCAGCCAAGATACCACAGAGAGCTATGGCTACACCTTC. This rearrangement joins TRBV3-1 (or the pseudogene TRBV3-2) to TRBJ1-2, with unresolved D. Trimming shortened V by 0 bases and J by 4 bases, and 12 bases separated the two germline ends. Germline CDR1 LGHDT, CDR2 YNNKEL (reference sequence). This CDR3 has 15 residues.

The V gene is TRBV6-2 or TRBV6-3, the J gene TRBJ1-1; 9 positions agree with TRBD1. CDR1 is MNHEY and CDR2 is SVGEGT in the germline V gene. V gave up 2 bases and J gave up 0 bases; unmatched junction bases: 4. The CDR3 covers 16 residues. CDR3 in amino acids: CASSYPTGGLNTEAFF. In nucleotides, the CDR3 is TGTGCCAGCAGTTACCCGACAGGGGGGCTGAACACTGAAGCTTTCTTT.

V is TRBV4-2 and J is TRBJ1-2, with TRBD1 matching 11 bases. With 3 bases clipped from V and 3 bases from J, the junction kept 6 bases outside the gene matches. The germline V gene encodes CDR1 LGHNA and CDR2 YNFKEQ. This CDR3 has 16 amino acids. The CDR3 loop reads CASSHQGQGGYYGYTF. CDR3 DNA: TGTGCCAGCAGCCACCAGGGACAGGGGGGGTACTATGGCTACACCTTC.